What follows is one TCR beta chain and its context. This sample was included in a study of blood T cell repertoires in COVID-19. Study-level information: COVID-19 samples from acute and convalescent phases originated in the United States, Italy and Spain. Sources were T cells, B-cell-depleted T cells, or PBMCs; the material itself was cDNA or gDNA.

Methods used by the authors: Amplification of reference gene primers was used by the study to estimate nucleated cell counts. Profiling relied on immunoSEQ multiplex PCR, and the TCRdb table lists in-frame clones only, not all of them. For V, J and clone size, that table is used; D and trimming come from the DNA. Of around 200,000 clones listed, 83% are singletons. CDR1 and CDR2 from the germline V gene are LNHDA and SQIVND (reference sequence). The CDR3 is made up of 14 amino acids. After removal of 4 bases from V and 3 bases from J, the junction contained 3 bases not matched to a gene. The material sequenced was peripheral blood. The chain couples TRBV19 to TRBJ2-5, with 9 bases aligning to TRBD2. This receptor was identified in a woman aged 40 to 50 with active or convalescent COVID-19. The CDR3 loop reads CASSKLAGKETQYF. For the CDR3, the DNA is TGTGCCAGTAGTAAGCTAGCGGGGAAAGAGACCCAGTACTTC.